One and the same sample provided the 31 T cell receptor beta chains below, sequenced in a study of cytomegalovirus exposure and HLA in healthy donors. The PCR made use of 60 Vbeta and 13 Jbeta primers. The assay was immunoSEQ multiplex PCR, and TCRdb's table has in-frame clones only and misses some. The sample contains more than 150,000 clones, about 75% of which appear only once. The sequenced sample was PBMCs. All receptors derive from a man between 45 and 60 years old in good health and CMV-seropositive.

The rearrangement uses TRBV27 and TRBJ1-3; D unclear. Trimming cost V 6 bases and J 0 bases, with 12 bases left between them. From germline, CDR1 is MNHEY and CDR2 SMNVEV (reference sequence). The CDR3 sequence is 15 residues long. CDR3: CASSPGSYSGNTIYF. In DNA, the CDR3 is TGTGCCAGCAGCCCAGGATCCTACTCTGGAAACACCATATATTTT.

The chain links TRBV5-4 to TRBJ1-3, with a tentative D call TRBD1 (5 bases). The germline gives CDR1 SGHNT, CDR2 YYREEE (reference sequence). V was pared by 4 bases and J by 0 bases, with 8 bases between. The CDR3 length is 14 residues. CDR3: CASSRQNSGNTIYF. In DNA form, the CDR3 reads TGTGCCAGCAGCAGACAGAACTCTGGAAACACCATATATTTT. The full variable domain, rest sourced from reference TRBV5-4 and TRBJ1-3, is ETGVTQSPTHLIKTRGQQVTLRCSSQSGHNTVSWYQQALGQGPQFIFQYYREEENGRGNFPPRFSGLQFPNYSSELNVNALELDDSALYLCASSRQNSGNTIYFGEGSWLTVV.

This rearrangement joins TRBV11-2 to TRBJ2-5; D is unclear. This CDR3 is 13 amino acids long. Trimming cost V 4 bases and J 3 bases, with 9 bases left between them. CDR1 and CDR2 from the germline V gene are SGHAT and FQNNGV. In DNA, the CDR3 is TGTGCCAGCAGCTCGCCTCGGGAAGAGACCCAGTACTTC. The encoded protein is CASSSPREETQYF. Full variable domain (missing parts from reference TRBV11-2 and TRBJ2-5): EAGVAQSPRYKIIEKRQSVAFWCNPISGHATLYWYQQILGQGPKLLIQFQNNGVVDDSQLPKDRFSAERLKGVDSTLKIQPAKLEDSAVYLCASSSPREETQYFGPGTRLLVL.

The rearrangement uses TRBV27 and TRBJ2-1; TRBD1 is a possible D gene (5 bases). The ends were cut back, 2 bases at V and 3 bases at J, with 8 bases in the middle. This CDR3 spans 14 amino acids. Germline loops: CDR1 MNHEY, CDR2 SMNVEV (reference sequence). The CDR3 nucleotides read TGTGCCAGCAGTTTACAGGGAAACTACAATGAGCAGTTCTTC. As protein: CASSLQGNYNEQFF.

The chain recombines TRBV10-3 with TRBJ1-6, with D perhaps matching TRBD1 (5 bases). Germline V gene lookup returns CDR1 ENHRY and CDR2 SYGVKD. The CDR3 is 15 amino acids. V gave up 2 bases and J gave up 4 bases, with 9 bases separating them. The CDR3 region has the DNA TGTGCCATCAGTGAGACAGGAAGGTATAATTCACCCCTCCACTTT. It codes for CAISETGRYNSPLHF.

This clone was seen only once. The chain joins TRBV29-1 to TRBJ1-1; TRBD1 is a possible D gene (6 bases). This CDR3 has 11 amino acids. The germline V and J ends were trimmed by 5 bases and 6 bases, with 10 bases remaining between them. Germline V gene lookup returns CDR1 SQVTM and CDR2 ANQGSEA. DNA for the CDR3: TGCAGCGTTTCGACAGGCCCTGAAGCTTTCTTT. Amino acids: CSVSTGPEAFF. Full variable domain (missing parts from reference TRBV29-1 and TRBJ1-1): SAVISQKPSRDICQRGTSLTIQCQVDSQVTMMFWYRQQPGQSLTLIATANQGSEATYESGFVIDKFPISRPNLTFSTLTVSNMSPEDSSIYLCSVSTGPEAFFGQGTRLTVV.

This clone was found a few times. This rearrangement joins TRBV10-3 to TRBJ2-1, with D tentatively TRBD1 (6 bases). The CDR3 runs to 15 residues. Germline V gene sequence: CDR1 ENHRY, CDR2 SYGVKD. V was shortened by 5 bases and J by 4 bases, with 15 bases between the two germline ends. The CDR3 spells CAISPAAGDYNEQFF. CDR3 DNA sequence: TGTGCCATCAGTCCCGCGGCAGGGGATTACAATGAGCAGTTCTTC.

This clone occurred once. The V gene is TRBV15, the J gene TRBJ2-5, with 9 positions matching TRBD2. The CDR3 is 15 residues long. V dropped 1 base and J dropped 3; count of bases not matched to a gene: 3. CDR1 and CDR2 (germline): LNHNV, YYDKDF (reference sequence). The CDR3 spells CATSRGKRGEETQYF. The CDR3 coding sequence is TGTGCCACCAGCAGAGGGAAGCGGGGGGAAGAGACCCAGTACTTC.

The rearrangement links TRBV27 to TRBJ2-2, with D possibly being TRBD1 (5 bases). This CDR3 spans 14 amino acids. CDR1 MNHEY and CDR2 SMNVEV come from the germline V gene (reference sequence). With 5 bases removed from V and 6 bases from J, the gap between germline ends came to 13 bases. DNA of the CDR3: TGTGCCAGCAGTCCCCAAGGGGTTCCCGGGGAGCTGTTTTTT. This codes for CASSPQGVPGELFF.

The chain recombines TRBV28 with TRBJ2-2, with 7 bases identical to TRBD1. In germline, CDR1 is MDHEN, CDR2 SYDVKM. There are 16 residues in the CDR3. V lost 6 bases and J lost 0; bases outside the gene matches: 7. This chain's CDR3 is CASRQTGTANTGELFF. DNA of the CDR3: TGTGCCAGCAGACAAACCGGGACAGCGAACACCGGGGAGCTGTTTTTT.

CDR3 protein: CAWSAGQGNIQYF. DNA for the CDR3: TGTGCCTGGAGTGCGGGACAGGGAAACATTCAGTACTTC. The genes are TRBV30 and TRBJ2-4; TRBD1 matches at 9 bases. Germline CDR1 is GTSNPN and CDR2 is SVGIG (reference sequence). The CDR3 length is 13 residues. The V and J ends lost 1 base and 6 bases, in that order; junction bases with no gene match: 1.

This chain uses TRBV5-1 with TRBJ2-5, with D maybe TRBD2 (5 bases). This CDR3 region has 14 residues. Germline V gene data show CDR1 as SGHRS and CDR2 as YFSETQ. V lost 5 bases and J lost 3, with 14 bases in between. CDR3 sequence: CASRSGVLEETQYF. The CDR3 DNA is TGCGCCAGCAGGTCCGGTGTACTAGAAGAGACCCAGTACTTC.

The sample holds a few counts of this clone. The rearrangement links TRBV27 to TRBJ1-6; tentative D call: TRBD1 (5 bases). Trimming left V 6 bases short and J 5 bases short, with 8 bases between. The germline V gene has CDR1 MNHEY and CDR2 SMNVEV (reference sequence). This CDR3 comprises 13 residues. The chain's CDR3 is CASSGQNNSPLHF. Written as DNA, the CDR3 is TGTGCCAGCAGCGGACAAAATAATTCACCCCTCCACTTT.

The count of this clone is one. The chain combines TRBV9 with TRBJ2-2, with 7 bases matching TRBD1. J gave up 5 bases and V 4 bases, and 8 bases lay outside the gene matches. Germline V CDR1 and CDR2: SGDLS, YYNGEE. This CDR3 is 15 amino acids long. CDR3 sequence reads: CASSSGRGWTGELFF. The CDR3 region has the DNA TGTGCCAGCAGCTCAGGCAGGGGGTGGACCGGGGAGCTGTTTTTT.

This chain links TRBV7-9 with TRBJ2-5; 9 positions agree with TRBD1. The CDR3 sequence is 15 residues long. J lost 2 bases, V lost 5 bases, and 6 bases had no gene match. The V gene's germline CDR1 is SEHNR and CDR2 FQNEAQ (reference sequence). In DNA form, the CDR3 reads TGTGCCAGCAGCACGGCCGGGACAGGGCAAGAGACCCAGTACTTC. This codes for CASSTAGTGQETQYF.

The rearrangement uses TRBV5-8 and TRBJ2-7; 7 bases align to TRBD1. V shed 5 bases, J shed 2 bases, and the junction held 4 bases outside the gene matches. This CDR3 spans 13 amino acids. In germline, CDR1 is SGHTS, CDR2 YDEGEE. The chain's CDR3 is CASSYRGAYEQYF. The DNA of the CDR3 is TGTGCCAGCAGTTACAGGGGTGCCTACGAGCAGTACTTC.

V and J are TRBV19 and TRBJ2-1; 8 bases map to TRBD1. V was pared by 5 bases and J by 11 bases, with 14 bases of the junction left unmatched. The germline V gene has CDR1 LNHDA and CDR2 SQIVND (reference sequence). This CDR3 contains 15 residues. The CDR3 reads CASSEQGGQALKQFF. The CDR3, as DNA: TGTGCCAGTAGTGAACAGGGGGGCCAAGCATTAAAGCAGTTCTTC.

The chain employs TRBV4-3 and TRBJ1-2, with 7 nucleotides matching TRBD1. The CDR3 covers 15 residues. Germline CDR1 is LGHNA and CDR2 is YSLEER. J was trimmed by 4 bases and V by 4 bases; bases with no gene match: 9. CDR3 coding DNA: TGCGCCAGCAGCCTCAACCACAGGGGTAGCTATGGCTACACCTTC. Amino acids: CASSLNHRGSYGYTF.

The rearrangement joins TRBV5-1 to TRBJ2-7; 10 bases line up with TRBD1. Trimming removed 1 base from V and 4 bases from J; junction bases left unmatched: 14. Germline CDR1 SGHRS, CDR2 YFSETQ. The CDR3 contains 18 residues. CDR3: CASSLHDRGPLPPYEQYF. The CDR3 region has the DNA TGCGCCAGCAGCTTGCACGACAGGGGGCCCCTTCCCCCGTACGAGCAGTACTTC.

The CDR3 sequence is CASSHPGTGSYEQYF. The DNA for the CDR3 is TGTGCCAGCAGTCACCCCGGGACAGGTTCCTACGAGCAGTACTTC. The chain is built from TRBV9 and TRBJ2-7, with 8 bases identical to TRBD1. The CDR3 sequence is 15 residues long. Trimming removed 5 bases from V and 1 base from J; junction bases left unmatched: 8. CDR1 is SGDLS, CDR2 YYNGEE, per germline.

This chain uses TRBV6-1 with TRBJ2-4, with D possibly being TRBD1 (6 bases). CDR1 and CDR2 (germline): MNHNS, SASEGT. The length of the CDR3 is 13 residues. V was clipped by 4 bases and J by 4 bases, with 8 bases between them. This CDR3 reads CASSGTEKNIQYF. In nucleotides, the CDR3 is TGTGCCAGCAGTGGGACAGAGAAAAACATTCAGTACTTC.

This clone showed up just a few times. The CDR3 nucleotides are TGCGCCAGCAGCTTGGGACAGGGGTCCAACAATGAGCAGTTCTTC. Protein product: CASSLGQGSNNEQFF. V gene TRBV5-1 combines with J gene TRBJ2-1; 8 nucleotides agree with TRBD1. The CDR3 contains 15 residues. V lost 0 bases and J lost 5; bases outside the gene matches: 4. Germline assignment: CDR1 SGHRS and CDR2 YFSETQ. The whole variable domain, filled in from reference TRBV5-1 and TRBJ2-1, reads KAGVTQTPRYLIKTRGQQVTLSCSPISGHRSVSWYQQTPGQGLQFLFEYFSETQRNKGNFPGRFSGRQFSNSRSEMNVSTLELGDSALYLCASSLGQGSNNEQFFGPGTRLTVL.

The V and J genes are TRBV10-2 and TRBJ2-5; D unclear. This CDR3 contains 12 residues. V was cut by 2 bases and J by 2 bases, with 3 bases left in between. Germline CDR1 WSHSY, CDR2 SAAADI. The CDR3 nucleotides are TGCGCCAGCAGTGAGCTACAAGAGACCCAGTACTTC. Translating it yields CASSELQETQYF.

In DNA form, the CDR3 reads TGTGCCAGCAGTTACGGACTAGCGGGGGGGCCCACAGAGACCCAGTACTTC. Protein: CASSYGLAGGPTETQYF. V and J are TRBV27 and TRBJ2-5, with 15 bases that match TRBD2. The germline V gene encodes CDR1 MNHEY and CDR2 SMNVEV (reference sequence). This CDR3 spans 17 amino acids. The V and J ends lost 4 bases and 4 bases, in that order; junction bases with no gene match: 7.

The V and J genes are TRBV7-8 and TRBJ1-2; TRBD1 aligns across 8 bases. V shed 5 bases and J 5 bases; nucleotides not matched to a gene: 7. This CDR3 has 14 amino acids. Germline V gene sequence: CDR1 SGHVS, CDR2 FQNEAQ. The CDR3 DNA reads TGTGCCAGCAGCATAGGACAGGGAGCGTATGGCTACACCTTC. Translating it yields CASSIGQGAYGYTF.

This rearrangement joins TRBV7-2 to TRBJ2-3; TRBD2 matches 8 bases. The germline CDR1 and CDR2 sequences are SGHTA and FQGNSA. The V and J ends lost 5 bases and 3 bases, in that order; junction bases with no gene match: 4. The CDR3 runs 14 residues. CDR3: CASSRGGATDTQYF. CDR3 bases: TGTGCCAGCAGCCGGGGGGGGGCGACAGATACGCAGTATTTT.

The V and J genes are TRBV28 and TRBJ1-1; possibly TRBD1 for D (6 bases). The CDR3 spans 12 residues. The germline CDR1 and CDR2 sequences are MDHEN and SYDVKM. This chain's CDR3 is CVIGGGGTEAFF. As DNA, the CDR3 is TGTGTTATAGGGGGGGGCGGAACTGAAGCTTTCTTT.

This chain joins TRBV7-8 and TRBJ1-5, with 9 positions matching TRBD1. The CDR3 length is 15 residues. V shed 7 bases and J 0 bases; nucleotides not matched to a gene: 4. Germline V CDR1 and CDR2: SGHVS, FQNEAQ. CDR3 in DNA: TGTGCCAGCACCCAGGACAGGGGTAGCAATCAGCCCCAGCATTTT. Protein sequence: CASTQDRGSNQPQHF.

The chain is built from TRBV5-1 and TRBJ1-2; 11 nucleotides align to TRBD1. Trimming cost V 0 bases and J 3 bases; bases outside gene matches: 4. This CDR3 region has 16 residues. Germline assignment: CDR1 SGHRS and CDR2 YFSETQ. CDR3 sequence reads: CASSLGTGGKDYGYTF. The CDR3 bases are TGCGCCAGCAGCTTGGGGACAGGGGGCAAGGACTATGGCTACACCTTC.

The chain links TRBV2 to TRBJ1-6; no clear D. V was trimmed by 8 bases and J by 10 bases, leaving 15 bases between them. Germline assignment: CDR1 SNHLY and CDR2 FYNNEI. The CDR3 extends over 13 amino acids. The CDR3 DNA reads TGTGCCAGCGACATGAAACGTGTGTCACCCCTCCACTTT. Translating it yields CASDMKRVSPLHF.

This sequence joins TRBV21-1 and TRBJ2-7; the table's TRBD2 call for D was not verified on the DNA. TRBV21-1 is given as a pseudogene. The length of the CDR3 is 17 residues. CDR3 nucleotide sequence: TGTGCCAGCAGAGGGGGGCGGGAGGCAATCCCTTTTTACGAGCAGTACGTC. Amino acids: CASRGGREAIPFYEQYV.